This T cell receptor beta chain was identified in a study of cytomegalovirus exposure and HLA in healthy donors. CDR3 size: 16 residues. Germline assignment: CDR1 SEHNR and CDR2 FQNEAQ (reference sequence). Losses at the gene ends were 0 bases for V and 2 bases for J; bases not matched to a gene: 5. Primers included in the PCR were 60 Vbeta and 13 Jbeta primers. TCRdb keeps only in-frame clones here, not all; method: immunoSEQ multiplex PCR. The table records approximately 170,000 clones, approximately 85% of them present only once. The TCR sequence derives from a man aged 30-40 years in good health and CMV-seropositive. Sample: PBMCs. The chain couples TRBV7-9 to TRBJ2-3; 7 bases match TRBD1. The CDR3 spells CASSLAGRGNTDTQYF. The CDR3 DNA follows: TGTGCCAGCAGCTTAGCCGGCAGGGGGAACACAGATACGCAGTATTTT.